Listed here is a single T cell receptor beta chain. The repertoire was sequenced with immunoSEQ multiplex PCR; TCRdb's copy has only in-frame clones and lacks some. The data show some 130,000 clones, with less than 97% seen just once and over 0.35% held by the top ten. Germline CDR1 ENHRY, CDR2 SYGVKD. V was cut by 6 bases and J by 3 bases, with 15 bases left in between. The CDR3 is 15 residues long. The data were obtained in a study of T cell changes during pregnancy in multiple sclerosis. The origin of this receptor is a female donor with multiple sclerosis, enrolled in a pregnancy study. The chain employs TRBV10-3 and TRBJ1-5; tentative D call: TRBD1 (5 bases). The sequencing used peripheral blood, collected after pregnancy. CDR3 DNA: TGTGCCATCAGGGAGGGAAAAGGGGTCAATCAGCCCCAGCATTTT. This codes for CAIREGKGVNQPQHF.